The present TCR beta chain was sequenced within a study of long-term antiretroviral therapy in people with HIV. The assay used was immunoSEQ (version v3.0), run at survey level. Here immunoSEQ multiplex PCR was the method, and the copy in TCRdb shows in-frame clones only, minus some. The sample lists 20,000 or so clones; roughly four fifths were seen once. This clone was recorded only once. This TCR came from a man under 40 with HIV. The source was unsorted PBMCs, collected 4.4 years after starting antiretroviral therapy.

CDR3 sequence: CASSLGGTKNIQYF. CDR3 DNA: TGTGCCAGCAGTTTAGGAGGGACCAAAAACATTCAGTACTTC. V gene TRBV28 combines with J gene TRBJ2-4, with TRBD2 as a possible D gene (6 bases). Germline lookup yields CDR1 MDHEN and CDR2 SYDVKM. V shed 2 bases and J shed 2 bases, with 7 bases lying between them. The CDR3 has 14 amino acids.